These 13 T cell receptor beta chains came from one sample sequenced in a study of blood T cell repertoires in COVID-19. Measured with immunoSEQ multiplex PCR; TCRdb has only the in-frame clones, and not every one. This table holds roughly 64,000 clones, roughly 70% found once. Sequencing input: PBMCs or T cells enriched from blood (not recorded which). The receptors come from a woman aged 55-69 years who had been exposed to COVID-19.

This clone was recorded a few times. The V gene is TRBV6-1, the J gene TRBJ1-2; D possibly corresponds to TRBD1 (5 bases). CDR3 length equals 13 residues. Germline V gives CDR1 MNHNS, CDR2 SASEGT. V lost 1 base, J lost 8 bases, and 11 bases lay in between. In DNA form, the CDR3 reads TGTGCCAGCAGTGAAGGTCGGGGGGTCGGCTACACCTTC. Its translation: CASSEGRGVGYTF.

The chain couples TRBV24-1 to TRBJ2-3, with a weak D call TRBD1 (5 bases). This CDR3 has 16 amino acids. Germline CDR1 is KGHDR and CDR2 is SFDVKD. V was trimmed by 2 bases and J by 2 bases, leaving 13 bases between them. The CDR3 loop is CATSDSLGPTTDTQYF. The CDR3 DNA is TGTGCCACCAGTGATTCCCTGGGGCCTACCACAGATACGCAGTATTTT.

The sample holds one count of this clone. The junction departs from the called germline gene at one end, perhaps through a read error. J is TRBJ2-7 and V is TRBV11-2, with D possibly being TRBD1 (6 bases). The CDR3 runs 13 residues. Germline V CDR1 and CDR2: SGHAT, FQNNGV. CDR3 DNA sequence: TGTGCCAGCAGCTCCAGACAGGAAAAAGGATTGGGATTC. Translated: CASSSRQEKGLGF. Full variable domain (rest looked up from reference TRBV11-2 and TRBJ2-7): EAGVAQSPRYKIIEKRQSVAFWCNPISGHATLYWYQQILGQGPKLLIQFQNNGVVDDSQLPKDRFSAERLKGVDSTLKIQPAKLEDSAVYLCASSSRQEKGLGFGPGTRLTVT.

This clone was counted a few times. This chain connects TRBV5-1 to TRBJ2-3, with TRBD1 matching over 7 bases. Germline V lookup: CDR1 SGHRS, CDR2 YFSETQ. The V gene end was trimmed by 1 base and the J gene end by 4 bases; junction bases not matched to a gene: 6. The CDR3 totals 15 residues. The CDR3 sequence is CASSLWQGESDTQYF. The CDR3 nucleotides read TGCGCCAGCAGCTTGTGGCAGGGGGAGTCAGATACGCAGTATTTT.

The J gene is TRBJ1-5, the V gene TRBV6-6, with 7 bases lining up with TRBD1. This CDR3 has 15 residues. The junction had 11 bases not matched to a gene; V was cut back by 6 bases and J by 6 bases. Per germline, CDR1 MNHNY and CDR2 SVGAGI (reference sequence). The DNA for the CDR3 is TGTGCCAGCAGACCGACAGGGTTAATGGGTCAGCCCCAGCATTTT. Translating it yields CASRPTGLMGQPQHF.

This clone has ten or more counts. The chain uses TRBV27 and TRBJ2-5, with 8 bases lining up with TRBD1. The CDR3 consists of 15 residues. J was trimmed by 6 bases and V by 7 bases; bases with no gene match: 13. The V gene's germline CDR1 is MNHEY and CDR2 SMNVEV (reference sequence). Here the CDR3 reads CASTSPSDRVQTQYF. The CDR3 DNA sequence: TGTGCCAGCACCTCCCCGTCGGACAGGGTGCAGACCCAGTACTTC.

There are a few counts of this clone. The J gene is TRBJ2-5, the V gene TRBV1; TRBD2 is the table's D call and was not checked against the DNA. TRBV1 is a pseudogene. CDR3 size: 18 residues. Here the CDR3 DNA reads TGCACCAGCAGCCATTCGTTAGCGGGGGGCCGGGATCAAGAGACCCAGTACTTC. This codes for CTSSHSLAGGRDQETQYF.

This clone occurred a few times. CDR3 protein: CASSERGTGGNYGYTF. CDR3 nucleotides: TGTGCCAGCAGTGAAAGAGGGACAGGGGGAAACTATGGCTACACCTTC. The chain uses TRBV6-1 and TRBJ1-2, with 11 bases that match TRBD1. The CDR3 runs to 16 residues. Per the germline V gene, CDR1 is MNHNS and CDR2 is SASEGT. J was trimmed by 2 bases and V by 2 bases; bases with no gene match: 4.

The rearrangement joins TRBV5-1 to TRBJ2-7; 11 nucleotides line up with TRBD1. V gave up 7 bases and J gave up 6 bases; unmatched junction bases: 9. CDR3 length: 14 amino acids. Germline CDR1 SGHRS, CDR2 YFSETQ. This CDR3 is CASRPRTGGSEQYF. The DNA of the CDR3 is TGCGCCAGCCGGCCCAGGACAGGGGGCTCCGAGCAGTACTTC.

The table lists this clone with a few counts. V gene TRBV18 combines with J gene TRBJ2-7, with 10 positions matching TRBD1. This CDR3 is built from 13 residues. V lost 4 bases, J lost 6 bases, and 3 bases stayed unmatched. Germline lookup yields CDR1 KGHSH and CDR2 LQKENI. CDR3 amino acids: CASSQRDRGEQYF. Here the CDR3 DNA reads TGTGCCAGCTCACAAAGGGACAGGGGCGAGCAGTACTTC.

The chain recombines TRBV27 with TRBJ2-1; 8 bases line up with TRBD1. This CDR3 has 15 amino acids. Per germline, CDR1 MNHEY and CDR2 SMNVEV (reference sequence). Trimming took 2 bases from V and 5 from J; bases not matched to a gene: 5. CDR3 nucleotide sequence: TGTGCCAGCAGTTTAGGACAGGGTTTTAACAATGAGCAGTTCTTC. This sequence encodes CASSLGQGFNNEQFF.

The rearrangement uses TRBV30 and TRBJ1-6; TRBD1 matches 8 bases. V gave up 6 bases and J gave up 10 bases; unmatched junction bases: 11. The CDR3 totals 14 residues. Germline V gene data show CDR1 as GTSNPN and CDR2 as SVGIG (reference sequence). In DNA, the CDR3 is TGTGCCTGTCAAGCCGGGACAGGCAAATCACCCCTCCACTTT. As protein: CACQAGTGKSPLHF.

The chain couples TRBV7-9 to TRBJ1-2; D ambiguous. V lost 0 bases and J 4 bases, leaving 6 bases between the germline ends. The CDR3 is made up of 13 amino acids. The germline CDR1 and CDR2 sequences are SEHNR and FQNEAQ (reference sequence). The CDR3 protein is CASSLANSYGYTF. The CDR3 DNA is TGTGCCAGCAGCTTAGCAAACAGCTATGGCTACACCTTC.